The 18 T cell receptor beta chains in this list originate from one sample, sequenced in a study of blood T cell repertoires in COVID-19. Repertoires were generated with immunoSEQ multiplex PCR, while TCRdb's copy carries only in-frame clones and drops some. The table shows about 49,000 clones, with roughly four fifths occurring only once. The material sequenced was peripheral blood. The receptors were sampled from an older woman with acute or convalescent COVID-19.

The V call is TRBV28, the J call TRBJ1-2, with D possibly matching TRBD1 (5 bases). Between the trimmed V and J ends, which lost 6 bases and 7 bases, there was a span of 15 bases. This CDR3 has 13 amino acids. Germline CDR1 and CDR2: MDHEN and SYDVKM. The CDR3: CASSPGGGRGYTF. The CDR3 DNA reads TGTGCCAGCAGCCCCGGGGGGGGACGTGGCTACACCTTC.

The rearrangement joins TRBV28 to TRBJ1-5, with 10 bases identical to TRBD1. The CDR3 totals 15 residues. Germline CDR1 MDHEN, CDR2 SYDVKM. V lost 3 bases and J lost 9; bases outside the gene matches: 8. The DNA for the CDR3 is TGTGCCAGCAGTTTTCGACAGGGGGCTCAGCGGCCCCAGCATTTT. It encodes CASSFRQGAQRPQHF.

The gene calls are TRBV19 and TRBJ2-1; possibly TRBD1 for D (6 bases). Trimming cost V 3 bases and J 3 bases, with 21 bases left between them. Germline-derived CDR1 and CDR2 are LNHDA and SQIVND (reference sequence). There are 18 residues in the CDR3. Here the CDR3 DNA reads TGTGCCAGTAGTATGGGGCCCCCTACAGGGATGGGCTACAATGAGCAGTTCTTC. Translating gives CASSMGPPTGMGYNEQFF.

The chain links TRBV5-1 to TRBJ2-7, with D perhaps matching TRBD2 (6 bases). This CDR3 contains 13 residues. CDR1 is SGHRS and CDR2 is YFSETQ in the germline V gene. V lost 0 bases to trimming and J lost 3 bases, with 7 bases between them. The CDR3 nucleotides are TGCGCCAGCAGCTTGGGTAGCGGCTACGAGCAGTACTTC. As protein: CASSLGSGYEQYF.

The V gene is TRBV5-6, the J gene TRBJ2-2, with 7 nucleotides matching TRBD2. CDR1 is SGHDT, CDR2 YYEEEE, per germline. The CDR3 runs to 16 residues. The trim removed 0 bases at V and 1 base at J, leaving 3 bases unmatched. The CDR3 nucleotides read TGTGCCAGCAGCTTGGGCGGGAGTGGGAACACCGGGGAGCTGTTTTTT. The encoded protein is CASSLGGSGNTGELFF.

This rearrangement joins TRBV18 to TRBJ1-2; maybe TRBD1 (6 bases). V lost 2 bases, J lost 8 bases, and 15 bases lay in between. The CDR3 consists of 14 residues. The germline gives CDR1 KGHSH, CDR2 LQKENI. CDR3 in amino acids: CASSPYISGDGYTF. The CDR3 nucleotides are TGTGCCAGCTCACCATACATTTCAGGGGACGGCTACACCTTC.

The chain couples TRBV2 to TRBJ1-6; D is undetermined. V lost 7 bases to trimming and J lost 3 bases, with 7 bases between them. Germline V gene sequence: CDR1 SNHLY, CDR2 FYNNEI. The CDR3 sequence is 13 residues long. The CDR3 sequence: CASTPGYNSPLHF. In nucleotides, the CDR3 is TGTGCCAGCACCCCAGGCTATAATTCACCCCTCCACTTT.

The V and J genes are TRBV28 and TRBJ2-3; the D gene is possibly TRBD2 (5 bases). Germline CDR1 reads MDHEN; CDR2 reads SYDVKM. Trimming shortened V by 4 bases and J by 0 bases, and 23 bases separated the two germline ends. CDR3 length equals 19 residues. The CDR3 DNA is TGTGCCAGCAGTTCCTACACGGCTAGGGAGTATACTAGCACAGATACGCAGTATTTT. It specifies CASSSYTAREYTSTDTQYF.

J is TRBJ1-2 and V is TRBV30, with 7 bases lining up with TRBD1. Germline CDR1 and CDR2: GTSNPN and SVGIG (reference sequence). CDR3 length equals 14 residues. V lost 3 bases, J lost 4 bases, and 8 bases stayed unmatched. The CDR3 here is CAWRVTGKAYGYTF. The CDR3 DNA reads TGTGCCTGGAGGGTGACAGGGAAGGCCTATGGCTACACCTTC.

V gene TRBV3-1 (or the pseudogene TRBV3-2) combines with J gene TRBJ2-7, with D hard to call. The CDR3 contains 14 residues. The V gene lost 4 bases and the J gene lost 0 bases, with 10 bases spanning the gap. Germline V gives CDR1 LGHDT, CDR2 YNNKEL (reference sequence). The CDR3 here is CASSRDFSSYEQYF. The CDR3 nucleotides are TGTGCCAGCAGCCGAGACTTCAGCTCCTACGAGCAGTACTTC.

This clone has a handful of counts. The genes are TRBV7-2 and TRBJ2-7, with 8 bases that match TRBD2. After removal of 5 bases from V and 1 base from J, the junction contained 7 bases not matched to a gene. Germline lookup yields CDR1 SGHTA and CDR2 FQGNSA. The CDR3 is 15 amino acids. As DNA, the CDR3 is TGTGCCAGCAGCCGTACTAGCGGCGGATCCTACGAGCAGTACTTC. The encoded protein is CASSRTSGGSYEQYF.

The V and J genes are TRBV7-8 and TRBJ2-7; D uncertain. Germline-derived CDR1 and CDR2 are SGHVS and FQNEAQ. This CDR3 is built from 14 residues. V lost 3 bases, J lost 6 bases, and 15 bases lay in between. CDR3 protein: CASSFGPQSSEQYF. The DNA of the CDR3 is TGTGCCAGCAGCTTTGGGCCCCAAAGCTCCGAGCAGTACTTC.

This chain connects TRBV11-2 to TRBJ2-6, with D maybe TRBD1 (6 bases). The CDR3 spans 17 residues. V lost 5 bases and J 2 bases, leaving 16 bases between the germline ends. Germline CDR1 SGHAT, CDR2 FQNNGV. As DNA, the CDR3 is TGTGCCAGCAGCACGACAGGCGTGTTGGCTGGGGCCAACGTCCTGACTTTC. Residues: CASSTTGVLAGANVLTF.

V gene TRBV5-1 combines with J gene TRBJ2-4, with D perhaps TRBD2 (6 bases). The CDR3 contains 14 residues. CDR1 is SGHRS, CDR2 YFSETQ, per germline. Trimming removed 0 bases from V and 5 bases from J, with 9 bases in between. In DNA, the CDR3 is TGCGCCAGCAGCTTGGTCGGCGGGGAAAACATTCAGTACTTC. It encodes CASSLVGGENIQYF.

The genes are TRBV9 and TRBJ2-6, with TRBD1 as a possible D gene (5 bases). The CDR3 runs to 17 residues. Trimming cost V 3 bases and J 0 bases, with 13 bases left between them. The V gene's germline CDR1 is SGDLS and CDR2 YYNGEE. CDR3 bases: TGTGCCAGCAGCGGGACACCTAGTCTCTCTGGGGCCAACGTCCTGACTTTC. This encodes CASSGTPSLSGANVLTF.

The chain is built from TRBV4-1 and TRBJ2-3, with TRBD2 identical over 8 bases. The V gene end was trimmed by 0 bases and the J gene end by 1 base; junction bases not matched to a gene: 6. In germline, CDR1 is MGHRA, CDR2 YSYEKL. The CDR3 has 17 residues. The CDR3 bases are TGCGCCAGCAGCCAAGAGGGAGCGGGAGTGGGCACAGATACGCAGTATTTT. Its translation is CASSQEGAGVGTDTQYF.

Only a few counts were recorded for this clone. The chain joins TRBV6-1 to TRBJ2-7; 7 bases map to TRBD1. Germline trimming cut 1 base from V and 0 bases from J; bases unmatched to any gene: 9. CDR1 and CDR2 from the germline V gene are MNHNS and SASEGT. This CDR3 comprises 17 residues. In DNA form, the CDR3 reads TGTGCCAGCAGTGAAGATTTAGGGACAGCCTTCTCCTACGAGCAGTACTTC. As protein: CASSEDLGTAFSYEQYF.

V usage is TRBV9 and J usage is TRBJ1-3; no firm D call. Between the trimmed V and J ends, which lost 3 bases and 4 bases, there was a span of 8 bases. This CDR3 region has 13 residues. CDR1 and CDR2 from the germline V gene are SGDLS and YYNGEE. CDR3 region: CASSAPQGNTIYF. The CDR3 bases are TGTGCCAGCAGCGCTCCTCAGGGAAACACCATATATTTT.